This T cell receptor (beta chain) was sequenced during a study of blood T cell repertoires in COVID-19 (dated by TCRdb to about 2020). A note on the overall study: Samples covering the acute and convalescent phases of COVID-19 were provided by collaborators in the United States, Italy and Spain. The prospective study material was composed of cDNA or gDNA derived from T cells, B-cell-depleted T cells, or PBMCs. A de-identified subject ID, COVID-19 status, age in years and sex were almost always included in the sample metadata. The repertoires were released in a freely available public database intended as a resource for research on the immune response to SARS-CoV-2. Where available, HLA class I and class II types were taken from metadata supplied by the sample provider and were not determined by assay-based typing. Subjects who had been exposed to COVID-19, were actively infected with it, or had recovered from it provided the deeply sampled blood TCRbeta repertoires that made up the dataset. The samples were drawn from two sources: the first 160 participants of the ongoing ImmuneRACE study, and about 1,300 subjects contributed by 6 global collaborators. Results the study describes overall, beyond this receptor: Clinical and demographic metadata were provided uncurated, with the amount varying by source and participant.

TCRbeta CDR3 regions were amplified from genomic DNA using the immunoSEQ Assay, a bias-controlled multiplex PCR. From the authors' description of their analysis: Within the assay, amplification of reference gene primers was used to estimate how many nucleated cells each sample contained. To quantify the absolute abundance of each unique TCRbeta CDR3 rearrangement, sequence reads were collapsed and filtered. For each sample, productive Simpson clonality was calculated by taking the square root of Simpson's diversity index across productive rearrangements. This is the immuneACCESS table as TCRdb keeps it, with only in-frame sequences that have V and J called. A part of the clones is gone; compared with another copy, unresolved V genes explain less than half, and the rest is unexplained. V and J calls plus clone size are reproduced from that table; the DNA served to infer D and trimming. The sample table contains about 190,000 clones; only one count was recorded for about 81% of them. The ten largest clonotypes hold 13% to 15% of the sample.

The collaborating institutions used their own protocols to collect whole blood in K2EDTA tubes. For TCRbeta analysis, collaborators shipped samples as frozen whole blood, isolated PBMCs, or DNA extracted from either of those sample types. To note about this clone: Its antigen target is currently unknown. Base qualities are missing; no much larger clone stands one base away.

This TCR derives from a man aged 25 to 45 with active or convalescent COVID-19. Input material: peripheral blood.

The CDR3 sequence is CACWAPQGAQTGANVLTF. In nucleotides, the sequence is TGTGCCTGCTGGGCGCCGCAGGGGGCGCAAACTGGGGCCAACGTCCTGACTTTC. The sequence joins TRBV30 to TRBJ2-6, and 8 junctional nucleotides match TRBD1. Spanning cysteine to phenylalanine, the CDR3 consists of 18 amino acids. The retained sequence is limited to the CDR3, 54 bases, with the frame set at the first base. The CDR1 and CDR2 encoded by the germline V gene (reference sequence) are GTSNPN and SVGIG. After removal of 6 bases from V and 2 bases from J, the junction retains 15 bases not matched to a gene.